The 17 T cell receptor beta chains presented below share a single source sample, sequenced in a study of siplizumab effects on memory and regulatory T cells. Clones were read by immunoSEQ multiplex PCR, and TCRdb kept only the in-frame ones, dropping some. The repertoire holds approximately 91,000 clones, around 95% seen once, with roughly 18% in the top ten. The specimen was CD8+ T cells sorted from blood. All receptors derive from a human donor in good health.

The V and J genes are TRBV5-4 and TRBJ2-5; 9 nucleotides line up with TRBD2. The J call is in doubt because the DNA end fits TRBJ2-7 better. This CDR3 is built from 15 residues. The germline gives CDR1 SGHNT, CDR2 YYREEE (reference sequence). As DNA, the CDR3 is TGTGCCAGCAGCCACGGTAGCGGGAGCTCCTACGAGCAGTACTTC. Amino acid sequence: CASSHGSGSSYEQYF.

The chain recombines TRBV5-1 with TRBJ1-2; TRBD1 is a possible D gene (6 bases). This CDR3 region has 14 residues. V shed 5 bases and J shed 2 bases, with 13 bases lying between them. CDR1 is SGHRS, CDR2 YFSETQ, per germline. The CDR3 loop reads CASSEGGANYGYTF. In DNA, the CDR3 is TGCGCCAGCAGTGAGGGGGGCGCAAACTATGGCTACACCTTC.

This clone came up once. The gene calls are TRBV4-1 and TRBJ1-1, with no clear D. CDR3 length: 12 amino acids. V dropped 3 bases and J dropped 4 bases, with 6 bases sitting between them. CDR1 MGHRA and CDR2 YSYEKL come from the germline V gene. CDR3 DNA sequence: TGCGCCAGCAGCCATGCGAGCACTGAAGCTTTCTTT. It specifies CASSHASTEAFF.

V usage is TRBV10-3 and J usage is TRBJ2-7, with 9 bases that match TRBD2. The junction had 7 bases not matched to a gene; V was cut back by 0 bases and J by 4 bases. There are 16 residues in the CDR3. Looked up from germline, CDR1 is ENHRY and CDR2 is SYGVKD. CDR3 protein: CAISESVSGRLYEQYF. CDR3 nucleotides: TGTGCCATCAGTGAGTCTGTTAGCGGGAGATTATACGAGCAGTACTTC.

The J gene is TRBJ1-4, the V gene TRBV19; the D is unclear. The CDR3 has 11 residues. Germline CDR1 LNHDA, CDR2 SQIVND (reference sequence). Trimming took off 8 bases at V and 12 bases at J, with 13 bases between the two ends. The CDR3 spells CASADGGELFF. DNA of the CDR3: TGTGCCAGTGCGGACGGTGGGGAACTGTTTTTT.

The chain employs TRBV11-3 and TRBJ2-1; TRBD1 matches 8 bases. The CDR3 covers 14 residues. Per the germline V gene, CDR1 is SGHNT and CDR2 is YENEEA. With 0 bases clipped from V and 9 bases from J, the junction kept 4 bases outside the gene matches. The CDR3 DNA follows: TGTGCCAGCAGCTTAGACAGGGGGCTCCCTGAGCAGTTCTTC. Its translation: CASSLDRGLPEQFF.

This clone appeared a single time. The genes are TRBV5-8 and TRBJ2-2; TRBD2 might be the D (5 bases). Germline loops: CDR1 SGHTS, CDR2 YDEGEE. The length of the CDR3 is 16 residues. V was shortened by 5 bases and J by 3 bases, with 17 bases between the two germline ends. The chain's CDR3 is CASRTIRIRDTGELFF. CDR3 DNA: TGTGCCAGCAGGACTATCAGAATTAGGGACACCGGGGAGCTGTTTTTT.

The J gene is TRBJ2-1, the V gene TRBV6-1, with D maybe TRBD2 (6 bases). CDR3 length equals 17 residues. V lost 3 bases and J lost 0, with 15 bases in between. Germline V gives CDR1 MNHNS, CDR2 SASEGT. The CDR3 nucleotides read TGTGCCAGCAGTGAGGGCAGCGGGTGGCCCTCCTACAATGAGCAGTTCTTC. Protein sequence: CASSEGSGWPSYNEQFF.

This clone was observed a single time. The rearrangement links TRBV19 to TRBJ2-2; 9 bases match TRBD1. The V gene's germline CDR1 is LNHDA and CDR2 SQIVND (reference sequence). This CDR3 is built from 15 residues. Unmatched junction bases numbered 4, after V lost 4 bases and J lost 4 bases. The CDR3 sequence: CASSTGTGITGELFF. CDR3 sequence (DNA): TGTGCCAGTAGTACCGGGACAGGGATCACCGGGGAGCTGTTTTTT.

This chain connects TRBV5-6 to TRBJ2-7; 10 nucleotides align to TRBD1. From germline, CDR1 is SGHDT and CDR2 YYEEEE. The junction had 5 bases not matched to a gene; V was cut back by 3 bases and J by 2 bases. The CDR3 extends over 15 amino acids. The CDR3 here is CASSSTGQGPYEQYF. For the CDR3, the DNA is TGTGCCAGCAGCTCCACGGGACAGGGGCCCTACGAGCAGTACTTC. Filled out from reference TRBV5-6 and TRBJ2-7, the complete variable domain reads DAGVTQSPTHLIKTRGQQVTLRCSPKSGHDTVSWYQQALGQGPQFIFQYYEEEERQRGNFPDRFSGHQFPNYSSELNVNALLLGDSALYLCASSSTGQGPYEQYFGPGTRLTVT.

The rearrangement uses TRBV27 and TRBJ2-1; D is perhaps TRBD1 (5 bases). Between the trimmed V and J ends, which lost 2 bases and 7 bases, there was a span of 12 bases. CDR3 size: 14 residues. From germline, CDR1 is MNHEY and CDR2 SMNVEV (reference sequence). The CDR3 loop reads CASSLVGRRNEQFF. The CDR3 region has the DNA TGTGCCAGCAGTTTAGTGGGGCGCAGAAATGAGCAGTTCTTC.

This chain uses TRBV5-1 with TRBJ2-7, with 9 positions matching TRBD2. The V gene's germline CDR1 is SGHRS and CDR2 YFSETQ. The CDR3 covers 16 residues. J was trimmed by 0 bases and V by 4 bases; bases with no gene match: 8. CDR3 loop: CASSTLAGLSSYEQYF. The CDR3 DNA reads as TGCGCCAGCAGCACACTAGCGGGTCTAAGCTCCTACGAGCAGTACTTC.

This clone appeared a single time. The genes are TRBV7-3 and TRBJ2-5, with 7 bases aligning to TRBD2. The CDR3 is 15 residues long. Germline CDR1 SGHTA, CDR2 FQGTGA. Trimming removed 3 bases from V and 0 bases from J; junction bases left unmatched: 4. The CDR3, as DNA: TGTGCCAGCAGCTTGCGGGGGTCTGACCAAGAGACCCAGTACTTC. Its protein is CASSLRGSDQETQYF.

The chain carries TRBV4-1 and TRBJ2-7, with 7 nucleotides matching TRBD2. With 4 bases clipped from V and 0 bases from J, the junction kept 3 bases outside the gene matches. Germline V gives CDR1 MGHRA, CDR2 YSYEKL. This CDR3 comprises 14 residues. CDR3 loop: CASSLGLPSYEQYF. The CDR3, as DNA: TGCGCCAGCAGCCTGGGACTACCCTCCTACGAGCAGTACTTC.

The chain links TRBV7-9 to TRBJ1-2; D ambiguous. V was trimmed by 7 bases and J by 2 bases, leaving 5 bases between them. The germline V gene has CDR1 SEHNR and CDR2 FQNEAQ (reference sequence). The CDR3 covers 11 residues. The DNA of the CDR3 is TGTGCCAGCACCGAAAACTATGGCTACACCTTC. It translates to CASTENYGYTF. Filled out from reference TRBV7-9 and TRBJ1-2, the complete variable domain reads DTGVSQNPRHKITKRGQNVTFRCDPISEHNRLYWYRQTLGQGPEFLTYFQNEAQLEKSRLLSDRFSAERPKGSFSTLEIQRTEQGDSAMYLCASTENYGYTFGSGTRLTVV.

The chain has TRBV27 and TRBJ2-2; D may be TRBD1 (6 bases). The CDR3 spans 15 residues. Germline CDR1 reads MNHEY; CDR2 reads SMNVEV (reference sequence). The V end lost 2 bases, the J end lost 5 bases, and 12 bases lay between the germline ends. As DNA, the CDR3 is TGTGCCAGCAGTTTACAGGGGCTGGGAACCGGGGAGCTGTTTTTT. Translated: CASSLQGLGTGELFF.

The chain couples TRBV5-4 to TRBJ1-1; possible D gene TRBD1, 5 bases. This CDR3 is built from 12 residues. Germline CDR1 and CDR2: SGHNT and YYREEE (reference sequence). Trimming shortened V by 7 bases and J by 1 base, and 8 bases separated the two germline ends. DNA of the CDR3: TGTGCCAGCGGGGGGGAGAACACTGAAGCTTTCTTT. Translated, it gives CASGGENTEAFF.